Listed below are T cell receptor beta chains from one sample, sequenced in a study of T-cell reconstitution after alpha-beta-depleted transplantation in children. TCRdb passed the PCR reads through MiXCR, listing each CDR3 protein once. The repertoire holds 500,000 to 750,000 distinct CDR3 sequences, with roughly 13% as singletons. Material: PBMCs, mostly from graft donor cells, obtained 360 days after TCRalphabeta/CD19-depleted stem cell transplant. These receptors all stem from a male patient aged 5 to 17 who had a stem cell transplant for acute myeloid leukemia, so the T cells may come from the graft donor. Both conserved end residues are part of each CDR3. D genes are given only for firm matches. Clone size is stated in some rows and not others, as once, few, many or a class when expanded.

V: TRBV5-6
J: TRBJ2-1
size: .
D: TRBD2
DNA: TGTGCCAGCAGGTTAAGCGGGAGCGCTAATGAGCAGTTCTTC
CDR3: CASRLSGSANEQFF

V: TRBV27
J: TRBJ2-7
size: few
D: .
DNA: TGTGCCAGCAGTTTTTGGAGTAGCTCCTACGAGCAGTACTTC
CDR3: CASSFWSSSYEQYF

V: TRBV6-4
J: TRBJ2-3
size: .
D: .
DNA: TGTGCCAGCAGTGACTCATGGGAATTCGGCACAGATACGCAGTATTTT
CDR3: CASSDSWEFGTDTQYF

V: TRBV12-3/TRBV12-4
J: TRBJ2-1
size: many
D: TRBD1
DNA: TGTGCCAGCAGGGGAGACAGGGTTGAGCAGTTCTTC
CDR3: CASRGDRVEQFF

V: TRBV9
J: TRBJ2-1
size: .
D: .
DNA: TGTGCCAGCAGCGTAGGCCCGAGGGGCCCCTACAATGAGCAGTTCTTC
CDR3: CASSVGPRGPYNEQFF

V: TRBV6-1
J: TRBJ1-6
size: .
D: .
DNA: TGTGCCAGCAGTAGGACAGCTTATAATTCACCCCTCCACTTT
CDR3: CASSRTAYNSPLHF

V: TRBV25-1
J: TRBJ2-1
size: few
D: TRBD2
DNA: TGTGCCAGCAGTGAATCGGGACTAGCGGGAGGGACGCCCATTTACAATGAGCAGTTCTTC
CDR3: CASSESGLAGGTPIYNEQFF

V: TRBV20-1
J: TRBJ1-5
size: many
D: TRBD1
DNA: TGCAGTGCGACGACAGGGGGGAGAATCAATCAGCCCCAGCATTTT
CDR3: CSATTGGRINQPQHF

V: TRBV4-2
J: TRBJ2-7
size: .
D: .
DNA: TGTGCCAGCAGCCGTGGATTGGGGGGAGGCCTGTTATACGAGCAGTACTTC
CDR3: CASSRGLGGGLLYEQYF

V: TRBV6-1
J: TRBJ2-7
size: few
D: .
DNA: TGTGCCAGCAGTAGAAGAAGCAGGGTCCTCTACGAGCAGTACTTC
CDR3: CASSRRSRVLYEQYF

V: TRBV25-1
J: TRBJ2-4
size: few
D: .
DNA: TGTGCCAGCAGAGGACAAAACATTCAGTACTTC
CDR3: CASRGQNIQYF

V: TRBV20-1
J: TRBJ2-1
size: .
D: .
DNA: TGCAGTGCTAGATGGGACGTTAACAATGAGCAGTTCTTC
CDR3: CSARWDVNNEQFF

V: TRBV12-3/TRBV12-4
J: TRBJ2-5
size: .
D: .
DNA: TGTGCCAGCTGCCCCCCCTGGGAGACCCAGTACTTC
CDR3: CASCPPWETQYF

V: TRBV7-8
J: TRBJ2-5
size: few
D: TRBD2
DNA: TGTGCCAGCAGATTAGAGCGGGAGCGGTCGATGGCCCAGTACTTC
CDR3: CASRLERERSMAQYF

V: TRBV6-5
J: TRBJ2-7
size: .
D: .
DNA: TGTGCCAGCAGTTACTCTGTGGTCTACGAGCAGTACTTC
CDR3: CASSYSVVYEQYF

V: TRBV4-3
J: TRBJ2-1
size: many
D: TRBD2
DNA: TGCGCCAGCAGCCAAGATATTGGGCCCTATAGCGGGAGGAAGGGCAATGAGCAGTTCTTC
CDR3: CASSQDIGPYSGRKGNEQFF

V: TRBV5-1
J: TRBJ2-7
size: .
D: .
DNA: TGCGCCAGCAGCTTTTGGGGGGGGGCCGTCTACGAGCAGTACTTC
CDR3: CASSFWGGAVYEQYF

V: TRBV6-5
J: TRBJ2-7
size: many
D: TRBD1
DNA: TGTGCCAGCAGTTACCCCAGGGGGCAGGGGTACGAGCAGTACTTC
CDR3: CASSYPRGQGYEQYF

V: TRBV5-1
J: TRBJ2-7
size: few
D: TRBD2
DNA: TGCGCCAGCAGCTTGCTAGCGGGATTTGACGAGCAGTACTTC
CDR3: CASSLLAGFDEQYF

V: TRBV12-3/TRBV12-4
J: TRBJ1-4
size: few
D: .
DNA: TGTGCCAGCAGGGGGGGCGAGACGGAAAAACTGTTTTTT
CDR3: CASRGGETEKLFF

V: TRBV5-1
J: TRBJ2-7
size: .
D: .
DNA: TGCGCCAGCAGCTTGGCATGGGGGAGCTCCTACGAGCAGTACTTC
CDR3: CASSLAWGSSYEQYF

V: TRBV28
J: TRBJ2-1
size: few
D: .
DNA: TGTGCCAGCAGTTTGTATCCCTCTAAGCAGTTCTTC
CDR3: CASSLYPSKQFF

V: TRBV28
J: TRBJ2-7
size: .
D: .
DNA: TGTGCCAGCAGTTTCTTCCGGGCAAACTCCTACGAGCAGTACTTC
CDR3: CASSFFRANSYEQYF

V: TRBV20-1
J: TRBJ2-5
size: .
D: TRBD2
DNA: TGCAGTGCAAAACTAGCGGGAGGGTTCGAAGAGACCCAGTACTTC
CDR3: CSAKLAGGFEETQYF

V: TRBV7-2
J: TRBJ2-7
size: .
D: TRBD2
DNA: TGTGCCAGCAGCTCAACACTAGCGCGTACCGATGAGCAGTACTTC
CDR3: CASSSTLARTDEQYF

V: TRBV6-1
J: TRBJ2-2
size: many
D: TRBD2
DNA: TGTGCCAGCAGCCGGGGACTAGCGGGAGGAGTCACCGGGGAGCTGTTTTTT
CDR3: CASSRGLAGGVTGELFF

V: TRBV5-5
J: TRBJ2-3
size: few
D: .
DNA: TGTGCCAGCAGCTGGTACACAGATACGCAGTATTTT
CDR3: CASSWYTDTQYF

V: TRBV24-1
J: TRBJ2-3
size: .
D: TRBD2
DNA: TGTGCCACCAGTGCCGGACTAGCGGGATTTCATACGCAGTATTTT
CDR3: CATSAGLAGFHTQYF

V: TRBV9
J: TRBJ2-7
size: few
D: TRBD2
DNA: TGTGCCAGCGGGAGGGAACACTCCTACGAGCAGTACTTC
CDR3: CASGREHSYEQYF

V: TRBV28
J: TRBJ2-3
size: .
D: TRBD2
DNA: TGTGCCAGCAACAGACTAGGACTAGCGGGAGGCACAGATACGCAGTATTTT
CDR3: CASNRLGLAGGTDTQYF

V: TRBV18
J: TRBJ2-5
size: .
D: TRBD2
DNA: TGTGCCAGCTCACCACGGTCAGCGGGAGGGCCGGAAGAGACCCAGTACTTC
CDR3: CASSPRSAGGPEETQYF

V: TRBV20-1
J: TRBJ2-7
size: .
D: TRBD2
DNA: TGCAGTGCTAGACCTAGCGGGAGACCCTACGAGCAGTACTTC
CDR3: CSARPSGRPYEQYF

V: TRBV7-3
J: TRBJ2-6
size: .
D: .
DNA: TGTGCCAGCAGCTTAAGCGGCAGCCTCATGGGGGCCAACGTCCTGACTTTC
CDR3: CASSLSGSLMGANVLTF

V: TRBV18
J: TRBJ2-1
size: many
D: .
DNA: TGTGCCAGCTCACCAAGACCTTCGGACACCTACAATGAGCAGTTCTTC
CDR3: CASSPRPSDTYNEQFF

V: TRBV20-1
J: TRBJ2-7
size: many
D: TRBD1
DNA: TGCAGTGCTAGAGACTCCGACGCGGGACAGGGGTCCTACGAGCAGTACTTC
CDR3: CSARDSDAGQGSYEQYF

V: TRBV9
J: TRBJ2-3
size: few
D: TRBD2
DNA: TGTGCCAGCAGCCCGGGACTAGCGTCGGAAAGGCAGTATTTT
CDR3: CASSPGLASERQYF

V: TRBV11-1
J: TRBJ2-1
size: few
D: TRBD2
DNA: TGTGCCAGCAGCTCCTCCGCCGGGACTAGCGGAATCTCCTACAATGAGCAGTTCTTC
CDR3: CASSSSAGTSGISYNEQFF

V: TRBV28
J: TRBJ2-7
size: .
D: .
DNA: TGTGCCAGCAGTTTGAGGCAGATCTACGAGCAGTACTTC
CDR3: CASSLRQIYEQYF

V: TRBV20-1
J: TRBJ2-1
size: few
D: .
DNA: TGCAGTGCTAGTCGGGGCACACTTGAGCAGTTCTTC
CDR3: CSASRGTLEQFF

V: TRBV20-1
J: TRBJ2-7
size: .
D: TRBD2
DNA: TGCAGTGCTAGGGGGCTAGCGGGAGGCCCCTTCTTAAAGTACTTC
CDR3: CSARGLAGGPFLKYF

V: TRBV29-1
J: TRBJ1-3
size: .
D: .
DNA: TGCAGCGTTGAAGATCTTCTGGCCCTCTCTGGAAACACCATATATTTT
CDR3: CSVEDLLALSGNTIYF

V: TRBV28
J: TRBJ2-3
size: many
D: .
DNA: TGTGCCAGCAGTTTAAGCGGCACAGATACGCAGTATTTT
CDR3: CASSLSGTDTQYF

V: TRBV20-1
J: TRBJ2-3
size: few
D: .
DNA: TGCAGTGCTAGGGACCTGGGGGGGCTGAGGAGCACAGATACGCAGTATTTT
CDR3: CSARDLGGLRSTDTQYF

V: TRBV6-5
J: TRBJ2-2
size: many
D: .
DNA: TGTGCCAGCAGTTACTCGTTGCAGCTGCTAAACCCCGGGGAGCTGTTTTTT
CDR3: CASSYSLQLLNPGELFF

V: TRBV20-1
J: TRBJ2-3
size: many
D: .
DNA: TGCAGTGCTGCCGGCGCGGCGGCAGATACGCAGTATTTT
CDR3: CSAAGAAADTQYF

V: TRBV30
J: TRBJ2-5
size: few
D: TRBD1
DNA: TGTGCCTGGACAGGGGGCGCAGAGACCCAGTACTTC
CDR3: CAWTGGAETQYF

V: TRBV7-2
J: TRBJ2-1
size: few
D: TRBD2
DNA: TGTGCCAGCAGCTTAATTTTGCGGGAGGGCTACTACAATGAGCAGTTCTTC
CDR3: CASSLILREGYYNEQFF

V: TRBV29-1
J: TRBJ2-7
size: .
D: TRBD2
DNA: TGCAGCGTTGAAGGTCAAAGCGGGAGGGTATACGAGCAGTACTTC
CDR3: CSVEGQSGRVYEQYF

V: TRBV18
J: TRBJ1-2
size: .
D: TRBD1
DNA: TGTGCCAGCTCACCACCGGACAGGGGCGGCTACACCTTC
CDR3: CASSPPDRGGYTF

V: TRBV27
J: TRBJ2-6
size: .
D: TRBD1
DNA: TGTGCCAGCAGTTACAGGGGATATGATGTTGGGGCCAACGTCCTGACTTTC
CDR3: CASSYRGYDVGANVLTF

V: TRBV29-1
J: TRBJ2-7
size: many
D: TRBD1
DNA: TGCAGCGCCGTCGACAGGGGGCGCATGAGATCATCCTACGAGCAGTACTTC
CDR3: CSAVDRGRMRSSYEQYF

V: TRBV4-3
J: TRBJ2-3
size: .
D: TRBD2
DNA: TGCGCCAGCAGCCAAGATGCGGGAGGGCCTAGGGATACGCAGTATTTT
CDR3: CASSQDAGGPRDTQYF

V: TRBV29-1
J: TRBJ2-7
size: .
D: .
DNA: TGCAGCGTTGAAGTCCGGCTGGGGTTTCGTTACGAGCAGTACTTC
CDR3: CSVEVRLGFRYEQYF

V: TRBV4-3
J: TRBJ2-7
size: many
D: .
DNA: TGCGCCAGCAGCCAAAGCGGCGGGGCGCAGTACTTC
CDR3: CASSQSGGAQYF